Below, 7 T cell receptor beta chains from the same sample are listed, as sequenced in a study of blood T cell repertoires in COVID-19. The table came from immunoSEQ multiplex PCR; TCRdb's copy has only in-frame clones and leaves some out. This sample has 310,000 or so clones, with 87% found just once. The specimen was peripheral blood. These receptors were collected from a man aged 30-40 years with COVID-19, enrolled during active disease.

V usage is TRBV27 and J usage is TRBJ1-1; the D gene is possibly TRBD1 (5 bases). V lost 6 bases, J lost 1 base, and 15 bases lay in between. The CDR3 sequence is 15 residues long. The germline V gene has CDR1 MNHEY and CDR2 SMNVEV (reference sequence). CDR3 residues: CASRRRWGENTEAFF. CDR3 sequence (DNA): TGTGCCAGCAGGCGTAGGTGGGGGGAGAACACTGAAGCTTTCTTT.

The chain joins TRBV5-1 to TRBJ2-1, with 13 positions matching TRBD2. This CDR3 is built from 17 residues. In germline, CDR1 is SGHRS, CDR2 YFSETQ. Trimming took 4 bases from V and 2 from J; bases not matched to a gene: 6. CDR3 sequence: CASSRLTSGGAYNEQFF. DNA for the CDR3: TGCGCCAGCAGCCGATTAACTAGCGGGGGGGCCTACAATGAGCAGTTCTTC.

V is TRBV6-5 and J is TRBJ1-5; D ambiguous. Trimming pared 6 bases from V and 0 bases from J, leaving 12 bases between. The germline gives CDR1 MNHEY, CDR2 SVGAGI. This CDR3 is built from 15 residues. The CDR3 DNA is TGTGCCAGCAGATTTAACAGTTATAGCAATCAGCCCCAGCATTTT. It translates to CASRFNSYSNQPQHF.

The rearrangement links TRBV2 to TRBJ1-4; D ambiguous. Germline CDR1 is SNHLY and CDR2 is FYNNEI. This CDR3 region has 14 residues. The ends were cut back, 3 bases at V and 8 bases at J, with 13 bases in the middle. As DNA, the CDR3 is TGTGCCAGCAGTGAGGGCAGGTTTAGGGAAAAACTGTTTTTT. It yields the protein CASSEGRFREKLFF.

The chain couples TRBV6-5 to TRBJ2-7; TRBD1 aligns across 9 bases. The CDR3 has 15 residues. V trimming: 6 bases; J trimming: 4 bases; junction bases outside the gene matches: 10. Looked up from germline, CDR1 is MNHEY and CDR2 is SVGAGI. For the CDR3, the DNA is TGTGCCAGCAGAGCCGGGACAGGGAGACGTTACGAGCAGTACTTC. Protein product: CASRAGTGRRYEQYF.

V and J are TRBV19 and TRBJ2-1; weak D call: TRBD2 (6 bases). V was pared by 3 bases and J by 0 bases, with 15 bases between. The length of the CDR3 is 17 residues. Germline V lookup: CDR1 LNHDA, CDR2 SQIVND (reference sequence). CDR3 loop: CASSMKLAGLSYNEQFF. The CDR3 DNA sequence: TGTGCCAGTAGTATGAAATTGGCGGGGCTCTCCTACAATGAGCAGTTCTTC.

The genes are TRBV7-2 and TRBJ2-3; the match to TRBD2 covers 13 bases. V was clipped by 5 bases and J by 1 base; unmatched bases: 12. The CDR3 has 19 residues. The germline CDR1 and CDR2 sequences are SGHTA and FQGNSA. For the CDR3, the DNA is TGTGCCAGCAGCCCGAGGCAACTAGCGGGAGGGCATGGCACAGATACGCAGTATTTT. Translated, it gives CASSPRQLAGGHGTDTQYF.